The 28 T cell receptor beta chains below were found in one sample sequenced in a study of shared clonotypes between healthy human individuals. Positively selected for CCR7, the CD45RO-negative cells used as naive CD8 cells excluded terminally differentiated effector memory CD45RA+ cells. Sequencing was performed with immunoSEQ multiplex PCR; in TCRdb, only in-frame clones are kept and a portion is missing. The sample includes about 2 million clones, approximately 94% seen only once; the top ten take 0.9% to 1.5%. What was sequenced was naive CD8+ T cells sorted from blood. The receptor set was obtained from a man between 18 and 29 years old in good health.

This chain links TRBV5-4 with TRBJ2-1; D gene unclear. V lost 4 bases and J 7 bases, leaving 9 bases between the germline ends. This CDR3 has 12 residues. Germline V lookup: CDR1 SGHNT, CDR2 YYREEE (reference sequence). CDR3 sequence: CASSPAINEQFF. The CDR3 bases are TGTGCCAGCAGCCCGGCCATTAATGAGCAGTTCTTC.

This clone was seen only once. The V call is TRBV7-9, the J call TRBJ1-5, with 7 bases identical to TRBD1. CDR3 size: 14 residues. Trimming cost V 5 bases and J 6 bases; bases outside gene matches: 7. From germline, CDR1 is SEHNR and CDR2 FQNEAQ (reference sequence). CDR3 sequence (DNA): TGTGCCAGCAGCGAAGGGACAGAGCGTCAGCCCCAGCATTTT. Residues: CASSEGTERQPQHF.

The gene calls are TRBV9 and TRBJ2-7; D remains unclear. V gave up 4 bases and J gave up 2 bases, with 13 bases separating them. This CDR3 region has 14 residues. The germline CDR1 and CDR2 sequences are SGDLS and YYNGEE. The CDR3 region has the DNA TGTGCCAGCAGCAGTGGAGACGGTCCCTACGAGCAGTACTTC. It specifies CASSSGDGPYEQYF. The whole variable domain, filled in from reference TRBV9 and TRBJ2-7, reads DSGVTQTPKHLITATGQRVTLRCSPRSGDLSVYWYQQSLDQGLQFLIQYYNGEERAKGNILERFSAQQFPDLHSELNLSSLELGDSALYFCASSSGDGPYEQYFGPGTRLTVT.

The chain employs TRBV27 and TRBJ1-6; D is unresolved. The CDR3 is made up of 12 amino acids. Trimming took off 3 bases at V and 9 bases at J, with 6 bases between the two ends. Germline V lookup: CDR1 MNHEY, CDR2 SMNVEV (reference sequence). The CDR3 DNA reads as TGTGCCAGCAGTTTCGTAGGTTCACCCCTCCACTTT. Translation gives CASSFVGSPLHF.

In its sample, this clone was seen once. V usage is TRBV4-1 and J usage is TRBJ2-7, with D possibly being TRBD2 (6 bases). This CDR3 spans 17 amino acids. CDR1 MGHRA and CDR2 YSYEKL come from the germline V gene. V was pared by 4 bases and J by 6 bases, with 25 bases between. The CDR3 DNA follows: TGCGCCAGCAGCCGTCAACCTCCTGGAGGGCCGTCCGGCGAGCAGTACTTC. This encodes CASSRQPPGGPSGEQYF.

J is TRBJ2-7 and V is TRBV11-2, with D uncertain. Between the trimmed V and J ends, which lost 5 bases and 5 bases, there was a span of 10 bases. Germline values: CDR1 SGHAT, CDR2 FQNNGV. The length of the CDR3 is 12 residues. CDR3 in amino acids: CASSPTPNEQYF. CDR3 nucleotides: TGTGCCAGCAGCCCCACGCCCAACGAGCAGTACTTC.

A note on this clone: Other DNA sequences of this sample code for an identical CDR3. The CDR3 loop reads CASSYGTGNYEQYF. In nucleotides, the CDR3 is TGTGCCAGCAGTTATGGGACAGGGAATTACGAGCAGTACTTC. The chain couples TRBV6-5 to TRBJ2-7; TRBD1 agrees at 9 bases. Trimming took 3 bases from V and 4 from J; bases not matched to a gene: 4. The CDR3 is made up of 14 amino acids. Looked up from germline, CDR1 is MNHEY and CDR2 is SVGAGI.

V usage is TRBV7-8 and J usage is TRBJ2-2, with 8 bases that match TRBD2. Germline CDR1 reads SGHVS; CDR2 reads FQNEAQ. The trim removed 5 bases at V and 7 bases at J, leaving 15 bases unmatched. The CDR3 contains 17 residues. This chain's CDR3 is CASSPRLTGGPVGELFF. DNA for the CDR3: TGTGCCAGCAGCCCACGGTTGACGGGAGGGCCGGTCGGGGAGCTGTTTTTT.

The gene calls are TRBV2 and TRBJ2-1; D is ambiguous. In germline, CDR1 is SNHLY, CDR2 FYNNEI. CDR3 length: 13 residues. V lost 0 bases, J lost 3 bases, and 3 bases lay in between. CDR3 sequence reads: CASSEAYYNEQFF. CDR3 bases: TGTGCCAGCAGTGAAGCGTACTACAATGAGCAGTTCTTC.

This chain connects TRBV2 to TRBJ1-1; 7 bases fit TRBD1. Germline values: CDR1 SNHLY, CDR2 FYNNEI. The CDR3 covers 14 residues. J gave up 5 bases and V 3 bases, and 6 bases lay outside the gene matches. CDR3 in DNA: TGTGCCAGCAGTGAGACAGGGAAGAATACTGAAGCTTTCTTT. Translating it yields CASSETGKNTEAFF.

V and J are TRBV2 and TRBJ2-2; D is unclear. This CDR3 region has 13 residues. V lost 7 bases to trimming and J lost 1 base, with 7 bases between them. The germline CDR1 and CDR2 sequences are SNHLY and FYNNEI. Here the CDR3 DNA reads TGTGCCAGCAAAAACGAGAACACCGGGGAGCTGTTTTTT. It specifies CASKNENTGELFF.

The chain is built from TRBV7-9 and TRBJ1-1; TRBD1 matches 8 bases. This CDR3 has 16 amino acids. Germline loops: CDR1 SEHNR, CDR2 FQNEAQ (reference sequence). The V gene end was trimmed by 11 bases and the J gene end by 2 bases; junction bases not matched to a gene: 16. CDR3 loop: CAVPRDRRGINTEAFF. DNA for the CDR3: TGTGCCGTCCCAAGGGACAGGCGAGGGATTAACACTGAAGCTTTCTTT. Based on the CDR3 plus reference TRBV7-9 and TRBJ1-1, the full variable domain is DTGVSQNPRHKITKRGQNVTFRCDPISEHNRLYWYRQTLGQGPEFLTYFQNEAQLEKSRLLSDRFSAERPKGSFSTLEIQRTEQGDSAMYLCAVPRDRRGINTEAFFGQGTRLTVV.

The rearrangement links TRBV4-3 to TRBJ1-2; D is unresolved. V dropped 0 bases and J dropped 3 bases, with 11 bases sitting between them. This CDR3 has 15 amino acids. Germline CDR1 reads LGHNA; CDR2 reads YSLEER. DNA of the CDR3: TGCGCCAGCAGCCAAGATCGGGCAGTTCACTATGGCTACACCTTC. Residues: CASSQDRAVHYGYTF.

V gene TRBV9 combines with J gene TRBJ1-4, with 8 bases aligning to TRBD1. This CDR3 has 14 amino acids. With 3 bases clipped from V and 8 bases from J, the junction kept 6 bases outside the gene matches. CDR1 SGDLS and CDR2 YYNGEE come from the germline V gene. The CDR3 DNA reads TGTGCCAGCAGCGCAGGGGGCATGGGGGAAAAACTGTTTTTT. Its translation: CASSAGGMGEKLFF.

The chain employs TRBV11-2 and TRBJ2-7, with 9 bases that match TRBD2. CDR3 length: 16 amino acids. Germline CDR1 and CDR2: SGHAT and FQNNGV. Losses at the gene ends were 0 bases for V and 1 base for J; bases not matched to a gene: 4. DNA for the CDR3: TGTGCCAGCAGCTTAGATCTAGCGGGAAGGTCCTACGAGCAGTACTTC. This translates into CASSLDLAGRSYEQYF. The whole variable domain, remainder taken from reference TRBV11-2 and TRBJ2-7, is EAGVAQSPRYKIIEKRQSVAFWCNPISGHATLYWYQQILGQGPKLLIQFQNNGVVDDSQLPKDRFSAERLKGVDSTLKIQPAKLEDSAVYLCASSLDLAGRSYEQYFGPGTRLTVT.

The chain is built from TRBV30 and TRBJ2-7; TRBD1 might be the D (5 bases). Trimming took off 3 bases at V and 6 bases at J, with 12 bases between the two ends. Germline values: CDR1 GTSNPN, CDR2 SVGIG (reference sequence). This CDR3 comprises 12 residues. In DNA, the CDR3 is TGTGCCTGGAGCCCTCCAGGGATCGAGCAGTACTTC. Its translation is CAWSPPGIEQYF.

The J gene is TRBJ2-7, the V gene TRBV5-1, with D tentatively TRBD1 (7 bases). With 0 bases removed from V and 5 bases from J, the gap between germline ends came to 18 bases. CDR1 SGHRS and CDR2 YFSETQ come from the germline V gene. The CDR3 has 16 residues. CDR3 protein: CASSLESARGEDEQYF. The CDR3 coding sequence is TGCGCCAGCAGCTTGGAGTCTGCCAGGGGGGAGGACGAGCAGTACTTC.

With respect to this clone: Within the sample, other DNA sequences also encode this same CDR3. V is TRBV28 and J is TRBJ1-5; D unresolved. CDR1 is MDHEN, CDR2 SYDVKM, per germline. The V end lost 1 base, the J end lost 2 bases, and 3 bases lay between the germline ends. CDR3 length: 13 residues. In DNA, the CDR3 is TGTGCCAGCAGTTTATTTGGCAATCAGCCCCAGCATTTT. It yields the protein CASSLFGNQPQHF.

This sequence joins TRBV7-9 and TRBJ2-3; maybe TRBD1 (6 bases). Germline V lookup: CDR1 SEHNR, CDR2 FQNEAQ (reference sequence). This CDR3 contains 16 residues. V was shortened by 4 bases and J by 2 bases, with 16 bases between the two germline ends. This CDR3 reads CASSSPGDMHTDTQYF. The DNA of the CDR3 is TGTGCCAGCAGCTCCCCCGGGGACATGCACACAGATACGCAGTATTTT.

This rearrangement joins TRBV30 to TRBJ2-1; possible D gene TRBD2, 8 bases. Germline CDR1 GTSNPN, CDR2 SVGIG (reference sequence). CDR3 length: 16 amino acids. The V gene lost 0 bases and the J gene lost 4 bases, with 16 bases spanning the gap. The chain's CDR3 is CAWSVAGARGYNEQFF. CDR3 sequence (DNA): TGTGCCTGGAGTGTAGCGGGGGCCAGGGGGTACAATGAGCAGTTCTTC.

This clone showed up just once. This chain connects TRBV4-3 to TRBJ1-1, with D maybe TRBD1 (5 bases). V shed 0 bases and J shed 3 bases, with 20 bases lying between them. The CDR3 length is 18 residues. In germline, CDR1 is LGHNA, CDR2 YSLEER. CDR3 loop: CASSQDRVPGGEDTEAFF. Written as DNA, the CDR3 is TGCGCCAGCAGCCAAGATCGGGTCCCGGGGGGAGAGGACACTGAAGCTTTCTTT.

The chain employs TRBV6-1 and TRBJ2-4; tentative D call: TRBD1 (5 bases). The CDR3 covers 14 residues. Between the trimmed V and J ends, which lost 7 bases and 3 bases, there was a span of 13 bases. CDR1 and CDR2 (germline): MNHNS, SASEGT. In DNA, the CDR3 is TGTGCCAGCACTCCATGGACAAACAAAAACATTCAGTACTTC. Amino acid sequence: CASTPWTNKNIQYF.

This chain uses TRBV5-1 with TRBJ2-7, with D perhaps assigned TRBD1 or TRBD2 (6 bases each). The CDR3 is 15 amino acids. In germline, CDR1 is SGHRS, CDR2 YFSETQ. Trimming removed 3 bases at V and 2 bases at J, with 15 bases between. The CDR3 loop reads CASSWGAGSAYEQYF. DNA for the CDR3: TGCGCCAGCAGCTGGGGGGCGGGATCGGCCTACGAGCAGTACTTC.

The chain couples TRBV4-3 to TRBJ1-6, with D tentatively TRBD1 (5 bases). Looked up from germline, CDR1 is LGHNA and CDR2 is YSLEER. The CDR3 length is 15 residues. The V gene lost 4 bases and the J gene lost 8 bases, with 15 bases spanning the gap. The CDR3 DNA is TGCGCCAGCAGCCCCCGAACGGGGGGTTATTCACCCCTCCACTTT. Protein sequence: CASSPRTGGYSPLHF.

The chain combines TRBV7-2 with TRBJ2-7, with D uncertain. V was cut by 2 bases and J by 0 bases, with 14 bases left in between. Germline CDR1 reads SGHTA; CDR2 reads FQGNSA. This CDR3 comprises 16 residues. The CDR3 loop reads CASSLRGPSSSYEQYF. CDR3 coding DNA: TGTGCCAGCAGCTTACGAGGCCCGTCTTCCTCCTACGAGCAGTACTTC.

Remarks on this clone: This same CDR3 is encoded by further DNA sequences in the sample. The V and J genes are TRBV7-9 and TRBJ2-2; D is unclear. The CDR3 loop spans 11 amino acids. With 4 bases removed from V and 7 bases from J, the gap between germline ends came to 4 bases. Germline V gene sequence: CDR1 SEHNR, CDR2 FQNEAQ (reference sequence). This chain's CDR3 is CASSWRGELFF. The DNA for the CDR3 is TGTGCCAGCAGCTGGCGCGGGGAGCTGTTTTTT.

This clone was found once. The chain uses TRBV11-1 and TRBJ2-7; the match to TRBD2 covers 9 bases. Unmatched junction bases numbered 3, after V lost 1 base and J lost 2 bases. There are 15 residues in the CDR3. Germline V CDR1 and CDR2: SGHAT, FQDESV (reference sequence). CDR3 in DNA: TGTGCCAGCAGCTTAGGGAGCGGGGGGACCTACGAGCAGTACTTC. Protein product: CASSLGSGGTYEQYF.

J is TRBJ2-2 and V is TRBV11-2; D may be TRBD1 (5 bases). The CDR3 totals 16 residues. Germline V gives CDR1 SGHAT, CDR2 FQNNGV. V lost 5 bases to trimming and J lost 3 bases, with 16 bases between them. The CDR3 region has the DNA TGTGCCAGCAGCCCCAAGACAGAATACCACACCGGGGAGCTGTTTTTT. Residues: CASSPKTEYHTGELFF.